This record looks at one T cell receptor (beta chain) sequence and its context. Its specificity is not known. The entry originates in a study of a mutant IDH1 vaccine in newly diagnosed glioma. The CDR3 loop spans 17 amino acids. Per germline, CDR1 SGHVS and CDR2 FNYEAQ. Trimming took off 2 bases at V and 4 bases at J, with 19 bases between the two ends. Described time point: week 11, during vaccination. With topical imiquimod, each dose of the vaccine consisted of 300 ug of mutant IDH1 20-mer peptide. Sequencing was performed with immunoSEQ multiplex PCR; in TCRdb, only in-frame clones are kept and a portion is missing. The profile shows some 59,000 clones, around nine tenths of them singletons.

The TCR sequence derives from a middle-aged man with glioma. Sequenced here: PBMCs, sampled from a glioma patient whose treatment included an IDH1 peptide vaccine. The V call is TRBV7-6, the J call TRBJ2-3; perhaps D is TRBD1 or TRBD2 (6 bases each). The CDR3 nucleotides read TGTGCCAGCAGCTTAACCCCGGGGGCGTCGGTCCCAGATACGCAGTATTTT. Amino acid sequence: CASSLTPGASVPDTQYF. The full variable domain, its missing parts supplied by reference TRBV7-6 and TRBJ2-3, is GAGVSQSPRYKVTKRGQDVALRCDPISGHVSLYWYRQALGQGPEFLTYFNYEAQQDKSGLPNDRFSAERPEGSISTLTIQRTEQRDSAMYRCASSLTPGASVPDTQYFGPGTRLTVL.